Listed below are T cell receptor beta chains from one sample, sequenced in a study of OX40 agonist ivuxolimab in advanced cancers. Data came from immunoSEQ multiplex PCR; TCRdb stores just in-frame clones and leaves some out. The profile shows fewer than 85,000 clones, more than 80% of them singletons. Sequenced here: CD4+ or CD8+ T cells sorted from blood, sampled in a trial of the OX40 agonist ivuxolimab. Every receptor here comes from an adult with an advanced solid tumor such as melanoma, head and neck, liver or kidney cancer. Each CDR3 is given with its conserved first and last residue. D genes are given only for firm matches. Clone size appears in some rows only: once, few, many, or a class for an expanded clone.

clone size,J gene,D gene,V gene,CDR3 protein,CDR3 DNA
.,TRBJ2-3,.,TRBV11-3,CASSPQRGGPVETDTQYF,TGTGCCAGCAGCCCTCAGAGAGGAGGGCCTGTCGAGACAGATACGCAGTATTTT
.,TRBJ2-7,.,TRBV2,CASSLKEQYF,TGTGCCAGCAGTCTGAAGGAGCAGTACTTC
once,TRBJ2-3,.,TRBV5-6,CASSPSTDTQYF,TGTGCCAGCAGCCCGAGCACAGATACGCAGTATTTT
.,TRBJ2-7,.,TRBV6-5,CASSYSGNGHYEQYF,TGTGCCAGCAGTTACTCCGGAAACGGCCACTACGAGCAGTACTTC
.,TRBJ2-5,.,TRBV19,CASSIGWTQYF,TGTGCCAGTAGTATAGGGTGGACCCAGTACTTC
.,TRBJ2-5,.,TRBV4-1,CASSQFGSRETQYF,TGCGCCAGCAGCCAATTCGGGAGCAGGGAGACCCAGTACTTC
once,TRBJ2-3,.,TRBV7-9,CASSYRDSDTQYF,TGTGCCAGCAGCTATCGGGACTCCGATACGCAGTATTTT
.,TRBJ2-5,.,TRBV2,CASSRLGETQYF,TGTGCCAGCAGTAGGCTAGGGGAGACCCAGTACTTC
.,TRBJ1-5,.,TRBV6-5,CASSTPQGGPQHF,TGTGCCAGCAGCACCCCCCAGGGAGGGCCCCAGCATTTT
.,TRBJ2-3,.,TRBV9,CASSVDLDTQYF,TGTGCCAGCAGCGTAGACTTGGATACGCAGTATTTT
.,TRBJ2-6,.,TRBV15,CATSRARGANVLTF,TGTGCCACCAGCAGAGCGCGAGGGGCCAACGTCCTGACTTTC
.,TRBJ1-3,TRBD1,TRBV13,CASRTGAGNTIYF,TGTGCGAGCAGGACAGGGGCTGGAAACACCATATATTTT
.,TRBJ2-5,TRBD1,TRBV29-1,CSVGQGAGETQYF,TGCAGCGTTGGACAGGGGGCAGGGGAGACCCAGTACTTC
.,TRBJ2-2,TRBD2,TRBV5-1,CASSSKPTSGNTGDTGELFF,TGCGCCAGCAGCTCCAAACCGACTAGCGGGAATACGGGGGACACCGGGGAGCTGTTTTTT
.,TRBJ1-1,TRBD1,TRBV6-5,CASRRQGGTNTEAFF,TGTGCCAGCAGACGACAGGGGGGAACGAACACTGAAGCTTTCTTT
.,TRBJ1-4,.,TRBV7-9,CASTTGTANEKLFF,TGTGCCAGCACTACCGGGACGGCTAATGAAAAACTGTTTTTT
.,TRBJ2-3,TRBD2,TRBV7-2,CASSSGLAADTQYF,TGTGCCAGCAGCTCAGGACTAGCGGCAGATACGCAGTATTTT
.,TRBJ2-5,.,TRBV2,CASGGGRDGETQYF,TGTGCCAGTGGAGGGGGGCGGGACGGAGAGACCCAGTACTTC
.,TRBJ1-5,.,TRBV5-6,CASSLGQGNWPQHF,TGTGCCAGCAGCTTGGGGCAGGGTAATTGGCCCCAGCATTTT
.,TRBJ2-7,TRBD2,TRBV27,CASSPQGLAGVYEQYF,TGTGCCAGCAGTCCCCAAGGACTAGCGGGAGTCTACGAGCAGTACTTC
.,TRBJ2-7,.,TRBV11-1,CASSLAPGRPYEQYF,TGTGCCAGCAGCTTAGCCCCCGGGAGACCCTACGAGCAGTACTTC
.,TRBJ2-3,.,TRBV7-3,CASSLSPHLLQYF,TGTGCCAGCAGCTTAAGCCCCCACCTTCTGCAGTATTTT